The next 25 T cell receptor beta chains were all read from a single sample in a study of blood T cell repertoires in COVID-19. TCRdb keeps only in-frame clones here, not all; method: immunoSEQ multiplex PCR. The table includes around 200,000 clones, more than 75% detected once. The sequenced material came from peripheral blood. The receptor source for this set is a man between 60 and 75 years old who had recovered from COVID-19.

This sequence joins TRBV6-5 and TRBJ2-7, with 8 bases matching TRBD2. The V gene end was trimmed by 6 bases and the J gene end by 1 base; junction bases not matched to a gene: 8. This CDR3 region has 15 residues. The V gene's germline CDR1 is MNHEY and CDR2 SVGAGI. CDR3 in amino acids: CASRPPRGGSYEQYF. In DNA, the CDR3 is TGTGCCAGCAGACCCCCCCGGGGGGGGTCCTACGAGCAGTACTTC.

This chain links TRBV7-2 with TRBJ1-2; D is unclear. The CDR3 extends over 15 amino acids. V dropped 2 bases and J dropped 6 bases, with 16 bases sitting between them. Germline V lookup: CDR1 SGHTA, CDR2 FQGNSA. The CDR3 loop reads CASSLSGGGFHGYTF. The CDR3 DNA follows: TGTGCCAGCAGCTTAAGTGGAGGCGGTTTTCATGGCTACACCTTC.

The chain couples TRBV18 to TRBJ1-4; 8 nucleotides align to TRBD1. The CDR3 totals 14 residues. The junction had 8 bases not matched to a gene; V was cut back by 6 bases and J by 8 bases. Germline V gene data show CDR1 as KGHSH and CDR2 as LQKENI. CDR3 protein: CASSQDRVEEKLFF. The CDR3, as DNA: TGTGCCAGCTCCCAGGACAGGGTTGAGGAAAAACTGTTTTTT. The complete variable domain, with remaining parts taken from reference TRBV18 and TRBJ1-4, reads NAGVMQNPRHLVRRRGQEARLRCSPMKGHSHVYWYRQLPEEGLKFMVYLQKENIIDESGMPKERFSAEFPKEGPSILRIQQVVRGDSAAYFCASSQDRVEEKLFFGSGTQLSVL.

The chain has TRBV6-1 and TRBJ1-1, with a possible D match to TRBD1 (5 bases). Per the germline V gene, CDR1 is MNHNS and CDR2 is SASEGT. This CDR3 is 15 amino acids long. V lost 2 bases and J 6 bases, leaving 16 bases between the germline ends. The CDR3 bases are TGTGCCAGCAGTGAATTTGTTAGGGGTCGACCTGAAGCTTTCTTT. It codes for CASSEFVRGRPEAFF.

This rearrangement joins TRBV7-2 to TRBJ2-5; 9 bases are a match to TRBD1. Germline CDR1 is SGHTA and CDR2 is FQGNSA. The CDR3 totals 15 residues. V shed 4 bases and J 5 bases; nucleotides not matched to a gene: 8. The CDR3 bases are TGTGCCAGCAGCTCCGGGACAGGGTCTGCGGAGACCCAGTACTTC. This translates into CASSSGTGSAETQYF.

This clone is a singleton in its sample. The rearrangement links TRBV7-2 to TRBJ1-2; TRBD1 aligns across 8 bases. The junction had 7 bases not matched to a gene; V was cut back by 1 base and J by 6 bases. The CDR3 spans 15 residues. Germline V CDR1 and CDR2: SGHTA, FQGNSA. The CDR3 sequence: CASSLENRDRNGYTF. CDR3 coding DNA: TGTGCCAGCAGCTTAGAAAACCGGGACAGGAATGGCTACACCTTC.

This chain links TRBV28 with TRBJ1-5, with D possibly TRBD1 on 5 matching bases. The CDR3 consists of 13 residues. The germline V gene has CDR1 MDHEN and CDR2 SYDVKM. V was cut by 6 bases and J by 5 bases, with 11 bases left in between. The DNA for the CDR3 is TGTGCCAGCAGGCAGGGTCAGGATCAGCCCCAGCATTTT. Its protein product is CASRQGQDQPQHF.

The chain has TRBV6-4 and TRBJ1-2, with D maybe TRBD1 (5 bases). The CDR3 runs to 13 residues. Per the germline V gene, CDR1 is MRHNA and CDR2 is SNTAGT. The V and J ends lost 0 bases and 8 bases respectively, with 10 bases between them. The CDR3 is CASSDSGGSGYTF. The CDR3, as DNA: TGTGCCAGCAGTGACTCCGGGGGGAGCGGCTACACCTTC.

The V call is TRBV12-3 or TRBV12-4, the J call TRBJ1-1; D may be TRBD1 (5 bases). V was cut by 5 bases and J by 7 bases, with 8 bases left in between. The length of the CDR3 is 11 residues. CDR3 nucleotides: TGTGCCAGCAGTCGGGGACTTGAAGCTTTCTTT. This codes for CASSRGLEAFF.

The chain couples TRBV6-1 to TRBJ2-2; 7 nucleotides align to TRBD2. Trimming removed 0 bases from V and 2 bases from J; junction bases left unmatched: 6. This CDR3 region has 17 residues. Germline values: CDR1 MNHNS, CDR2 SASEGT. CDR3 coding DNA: TGTGCCAGCAGTGAAGCGATGGGCGGGAGAAACACCGGGGAGCTGTTTTTT. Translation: CASSEAMGGRNTGELFF.

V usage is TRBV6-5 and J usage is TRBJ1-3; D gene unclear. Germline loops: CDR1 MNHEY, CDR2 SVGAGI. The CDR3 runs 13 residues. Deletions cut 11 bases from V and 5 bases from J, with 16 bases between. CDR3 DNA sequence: TGTGCCTGCCAGAATTGGCAAAGAAACACCATATATTTT. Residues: CACQNWQRNTIYF.

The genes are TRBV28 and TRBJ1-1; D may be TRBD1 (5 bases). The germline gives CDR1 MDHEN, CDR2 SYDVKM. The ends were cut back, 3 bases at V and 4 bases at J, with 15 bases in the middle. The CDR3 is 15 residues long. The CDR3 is CASSFKGLWSTEAFF. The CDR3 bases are TGTGCCAGCAGTTTTAAGGGGTTGTGGTCCACTGAAGCTTTCTTT.

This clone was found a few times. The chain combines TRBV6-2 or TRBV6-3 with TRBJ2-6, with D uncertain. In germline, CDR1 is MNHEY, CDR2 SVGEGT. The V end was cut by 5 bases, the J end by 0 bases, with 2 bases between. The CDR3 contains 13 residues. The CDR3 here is CASSLSGANVLTF. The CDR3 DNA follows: TGTGCCAGCAGTCTCTCTGGGGCCAACGTCCTGACTTTC.

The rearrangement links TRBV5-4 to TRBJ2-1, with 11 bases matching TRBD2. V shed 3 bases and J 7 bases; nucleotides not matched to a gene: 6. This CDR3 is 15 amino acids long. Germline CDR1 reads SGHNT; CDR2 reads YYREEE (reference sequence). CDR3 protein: CASSSLAGGPNEQFF. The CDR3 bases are TGTGCCAGCAGCTCCTTAGCGGGGGGGCCAAATGAGCAGTTCTTC.

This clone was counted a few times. CDR3 residues: CASSPGGGLSYEQYF. The CDR3 DNA reads as TGTGCCAGCTCACCCGGGGGGGGGCTATCCTACGAGCAGTACTTC. The chain employs TRBV18 and TRBJ2-7, with 8 bases matching TRBD2. The CDR3 runs 15 residues. The junction had 5 bases not matched to a gene; V was cut back by 3 bases and J by 1 base. Germline CDR1 reads KGHSH; CDR2 reads LQKENI.

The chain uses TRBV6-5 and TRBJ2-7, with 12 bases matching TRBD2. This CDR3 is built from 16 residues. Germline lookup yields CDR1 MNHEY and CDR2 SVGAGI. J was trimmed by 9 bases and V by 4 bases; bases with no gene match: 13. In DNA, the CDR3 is TGTGCCAGCAGTTCCCGACTAGCGGGAGTTTACTCCGCGCAGTACTTC. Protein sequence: CASSSRLAGVYSAQYF.

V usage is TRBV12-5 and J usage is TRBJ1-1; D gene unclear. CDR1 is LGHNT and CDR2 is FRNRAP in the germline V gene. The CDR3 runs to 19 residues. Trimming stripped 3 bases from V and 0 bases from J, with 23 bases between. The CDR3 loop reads CASGFFSPSRAIMNTEAFF. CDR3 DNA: TGTGCTAGTGGTTTTTTCTCCCCCAGCAGAGCGATCATGAACACTGAAGCTTTCTTT.

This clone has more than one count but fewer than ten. In nucleotides, the CDR3 is TGTGCCAGCAGCCTGGCTGGCAGGGGGCGTACCGGGGAGCTGTTTTTT. It specifies CASSLAGRGRTGELFF. This chain uses TRBV5-4 with TRBJ2-2, with TRBD1 identical over 8 bases. In germline, CDR1 is SGHNT, CDR2 YYREEE (reference sequence). CDR3 length: 16 residues. V was clipped by 4 bases and J by 5 bases; unmatched bases: 10.

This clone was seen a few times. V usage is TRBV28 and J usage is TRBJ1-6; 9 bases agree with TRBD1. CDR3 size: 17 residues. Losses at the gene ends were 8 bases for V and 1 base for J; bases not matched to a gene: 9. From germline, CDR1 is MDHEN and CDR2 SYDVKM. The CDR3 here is CASRPQQGASYNSPLHF. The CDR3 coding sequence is TGTGCCAGCCGACCCCAACAGGGGGCATCCTATAATTCACCCCTCCACTTT. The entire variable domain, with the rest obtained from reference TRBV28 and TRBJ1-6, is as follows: DVKVTQSSRYLVKRTGEKVFLECVQDMDHENMFWYRQDPGLGLRLIYFSYDVKMKEKGDIPEGYSVSREKKERFSLILESASTNQTSMYLCASRPQQGASYNSPLHFGNGTRLTVT.

In DNA, the CDR3 is TGTGCCAGCATAGATACCGGGACAGGGGCTTTTTCGGTTAATAGTGATGGCTACACCTTC. Translated, it gives CASIDTGTGAFSVNSDGYTF. The chain has TRBV6-9 and TRBJ1-2; 10 bases align to TRBD1. The CDR3 length is 20 residues. V was pared by 7 bases and J by 6 bases, with 26 bases of the junction left unmatched. The germline CDR1 and CDR2 sequences are MNHGY and SVAAGI.

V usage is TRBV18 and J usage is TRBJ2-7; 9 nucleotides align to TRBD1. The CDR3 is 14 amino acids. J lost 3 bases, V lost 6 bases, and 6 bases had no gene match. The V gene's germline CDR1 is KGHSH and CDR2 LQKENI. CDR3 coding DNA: TGTGCCAGCTCGCCCGGGACAGGGCGCTACGAGCAGTACTTC. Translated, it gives CASSPGTGRYEQYF.

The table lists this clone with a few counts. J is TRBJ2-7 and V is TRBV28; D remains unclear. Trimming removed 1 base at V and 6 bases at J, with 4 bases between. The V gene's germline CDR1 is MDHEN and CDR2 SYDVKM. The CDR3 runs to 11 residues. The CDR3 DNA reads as TGTGCCAGCAGTTTATCGGGCGAGCAGTACTTC. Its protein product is CASSLSGEQYF.

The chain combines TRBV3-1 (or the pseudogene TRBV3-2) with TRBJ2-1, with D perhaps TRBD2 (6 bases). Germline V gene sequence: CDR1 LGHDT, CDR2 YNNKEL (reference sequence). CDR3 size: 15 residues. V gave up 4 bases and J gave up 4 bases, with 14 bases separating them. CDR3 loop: CASSRAGTVYNEQFF. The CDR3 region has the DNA TGTGCCAGCAGCCGAGCGGGTACGGTGTACAATGAGCAGTTCTTC.

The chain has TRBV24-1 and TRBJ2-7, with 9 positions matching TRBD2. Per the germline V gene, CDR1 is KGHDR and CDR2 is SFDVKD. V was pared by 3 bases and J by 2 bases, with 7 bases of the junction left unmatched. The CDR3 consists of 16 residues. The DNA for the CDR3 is TGTGCCACCAGTGATGGGCTTAGCGGGAGCCCCTACGAGCAGTACTTC. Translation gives CATSDGLSGSPYEQYF.

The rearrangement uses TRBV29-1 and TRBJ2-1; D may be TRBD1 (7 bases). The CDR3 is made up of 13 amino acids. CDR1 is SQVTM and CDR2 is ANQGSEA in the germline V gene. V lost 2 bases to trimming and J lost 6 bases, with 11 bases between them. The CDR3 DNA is TGCAGCGTTGAAAGACAGGGAGGCAATGAGCAGTTCTTC. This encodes CSVERQGGNEQFF.